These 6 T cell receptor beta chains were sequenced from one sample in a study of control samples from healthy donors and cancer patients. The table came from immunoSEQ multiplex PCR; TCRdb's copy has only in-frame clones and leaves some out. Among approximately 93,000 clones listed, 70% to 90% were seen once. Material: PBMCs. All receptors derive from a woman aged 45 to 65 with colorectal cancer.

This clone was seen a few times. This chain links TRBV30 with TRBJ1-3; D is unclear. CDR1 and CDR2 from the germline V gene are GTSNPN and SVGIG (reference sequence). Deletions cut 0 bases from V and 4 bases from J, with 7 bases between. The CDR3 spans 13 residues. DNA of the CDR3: TGTGCCTGGAGTGTCACTGGGGGAAACACCATATATTTT. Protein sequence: CAWSVTGGNTIYF.

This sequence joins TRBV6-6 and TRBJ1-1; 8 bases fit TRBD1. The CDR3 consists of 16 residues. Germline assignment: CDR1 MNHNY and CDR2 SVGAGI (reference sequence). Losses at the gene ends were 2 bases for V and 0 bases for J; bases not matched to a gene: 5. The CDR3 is CASSYAQGGMNTEAFF. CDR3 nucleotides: TGTGCCAGCAGTTACGCACAGGGGGGGATGAACACTGAAGCTTTCTTT.

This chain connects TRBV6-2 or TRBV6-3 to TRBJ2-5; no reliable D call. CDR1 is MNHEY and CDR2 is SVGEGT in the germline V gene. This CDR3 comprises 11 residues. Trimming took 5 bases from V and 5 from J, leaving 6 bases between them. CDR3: CASSQWETQYF. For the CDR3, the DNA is TGTGCCAGCAGTCAGTGGGAGACCCAGTACTTC.

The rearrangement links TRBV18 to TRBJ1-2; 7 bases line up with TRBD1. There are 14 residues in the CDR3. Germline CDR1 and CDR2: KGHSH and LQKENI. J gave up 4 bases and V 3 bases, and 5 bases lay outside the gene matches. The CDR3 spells CASSPLTGAYGYTF. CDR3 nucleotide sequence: TGTGCCAGCTCACCGCTAACAGGGGCCTATGGCTACACCTTC.

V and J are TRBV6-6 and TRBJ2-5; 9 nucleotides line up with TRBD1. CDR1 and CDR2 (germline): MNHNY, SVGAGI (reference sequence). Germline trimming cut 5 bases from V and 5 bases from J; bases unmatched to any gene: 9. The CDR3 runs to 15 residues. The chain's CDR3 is CASSPRTGAVETQYF. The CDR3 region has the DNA TGTGCCAGCAGTCCCCGGACAGGGGCGGTGGAGACCCAGTACTTC.

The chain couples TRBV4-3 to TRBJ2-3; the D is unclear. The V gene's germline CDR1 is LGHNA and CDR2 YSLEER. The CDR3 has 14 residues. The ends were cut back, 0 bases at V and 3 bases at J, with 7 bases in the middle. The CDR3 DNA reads TGCGCCAGCAGCCAAGATCGGGCGACAGATACGCAGTATTTT. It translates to CASSQDRATDTQYF.